The sequence of this TCR beta chain was determined in a study of T cells in Graves' hyperthyroidism and ophthalmopathy. This clonotype was seen repeatedly, ten times or more. RNA transcripts gave rise to amplified TCR beta CDR3 regions. Carried out on the TCR CDR3, a first-round RT-PCR used the HTBI primer set. TCRdb reprocessed the multiplex PCR reads with MiXCR, giving one entry per CDR3 protein. The sample comprises around 290,000 distinct CDR3 sequences, 10% to 15% of which are singletons, and roughly 8% rests with the top ten. Germline assignment: CDR1 LGHDT and CDR2 YNNKEL (reference sequence). This CDR3 contains 16 residues. V gave up 4 bases and J gave up 4 bases, with 16 bases separating them.

The sequence derives from a woman younger than 45 with Graves' hyperthyroidism that later progressed to Graves' ophthalmopathy. The chain links TRBV3-1 to TRBJ1-4; no clear D. Input material: blood. CDR3 loop: CASSPRTEEGNEKLFF. In nucleotides, the CDR3 is TGTGCCAGCAGCCCCAGGACCGAGGAGGGTAATGAAAAACTGTTTTTT.